These T cell receptor beta chains were read from a single sample in a study of T cell responses to AZD1222 COVID-19 vaccine. The repertoire was sequenced with immunoSEQ multiplex PCR; TCRdb's copy has only in-frame clones and lacks some. The table has some 97,000 clones, 85% to 90% seen once. This specimen was peripheral blood, taken on day 0 of AZD1222 vaccination. The receptors were sampled from an adult in good health. The conserved cysteine and the conserved F or W are not part of the CDR3 here.

j_call	v_call	cdr3_aa
TRBJ2-7	TRBV7-9	ASSPRTTTYEQY
TRBJ2-1	TRBV10-3	AISFESGSSYNEQF
TRBJ1-2	TRBV12-3/TRBV12-4	ASSFQLNYGYT
TRBJ1-6	TRBV12-5	ASGLHSPLH
TRBJ1-5	TRBV19	ASSTPPYGLSNQPQH
TRBJ1-1	TRBV9	ASTSTSGGDFGTEAF
TRBJ1-6	TRBV9	ASSVAPRDNSPLH
TRBJ1-2	TRBV5-1	ASSSQSGPYYGYT
TRBJ1-1	TRBV19	ASSRSLFAGTEAF
TRBJ1-2	TRBV6-5	ASIFGQGADYGYT
TRBJ1-2	TRBV28	ASSLSDGAYGYT
TRBJ2-5	TRBV5-8	ASRGETQY
TRBJ2-1	TRBV3-1/TRBV3-2	ASSRRGLRSYNEQF
TRBJ2-7	TRBV18	ASSPGVEQY
TRBJ2-7	TRBV11-1	ASSLGQIYEQY
TRBJ2-5	TRBV29-1	SARASGQETQY
TRBJ2-1	TRBV25-1	ASSDVMGSGGEF
TRBJ1-2	TRBV28	ASSLNRDRYCYGYT
TRBJ1-4	TRBV19	ASTEPGTAATNEKLF
TRBJ2-7	TRBV3-1/TRBV3-2	ASGQGIPVGQY
TRBJ1-5	TRBV15	ATSGNAPGGEPQH
TRBJ2-2	TRBV7-2	ASSLTGTSGRRAGELF
TRBJ2-7	TRBV3-1/TRBV3-2	ASSLSGRSSYEQY
TRBJ1-5	TRBV7-8	ASSTTGAKGQH
TRBJ1-1	TRBV5-1	ASSLEGQMNTEAF
TRBJ2-1	TRBV7-3	ASSPLSGTTSYNEQF
TRBJ2-1	TRBV10-2	ASSGYNEQF
TRBJ2-4	TRBV19	ASSSRGPGKNIQY
TRBJ2-2	TRBV7-9	ASSPGGPQTGELF
TRBJ2-5	TRBV19	ASRRVDQETQY
TRBJ1-2	TRBV7-9	ASSLSGFNYGYT
TRBJ1-6	TRBV9	ASSAQMGLGNSPLH